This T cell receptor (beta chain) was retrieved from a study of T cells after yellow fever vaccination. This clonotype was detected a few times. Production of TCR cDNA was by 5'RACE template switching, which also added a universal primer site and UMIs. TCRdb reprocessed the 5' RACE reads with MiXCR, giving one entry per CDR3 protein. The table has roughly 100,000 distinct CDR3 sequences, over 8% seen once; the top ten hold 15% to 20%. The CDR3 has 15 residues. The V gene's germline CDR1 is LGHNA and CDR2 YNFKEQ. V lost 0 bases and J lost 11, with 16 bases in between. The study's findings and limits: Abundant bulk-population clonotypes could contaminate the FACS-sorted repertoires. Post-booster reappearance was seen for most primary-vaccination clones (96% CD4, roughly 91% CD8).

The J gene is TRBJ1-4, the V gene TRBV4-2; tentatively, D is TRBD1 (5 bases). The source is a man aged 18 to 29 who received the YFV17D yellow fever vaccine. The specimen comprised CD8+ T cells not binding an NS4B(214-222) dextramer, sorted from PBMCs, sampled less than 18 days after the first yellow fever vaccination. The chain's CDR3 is CASSQDMILGPKLFF. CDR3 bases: TGTGCCAGCAGCCAAGACATGATCTTGGGGCCCAAACTGTTTTTT.